This TCR beta chain was recovered during a study of shared clonotypes between healthy human individuals. Germline values: CDR1 LGHNA, CDR2 YNFKEQ. The ends were cut back, 1 base at V and 6 bases at J, with 8 bases in the middle. This CDR3 comprises 13 residues. Assay: immunoSEQ multiplex PCR; the TCRdb copy retains only in-frame clones and omits some. The profile shows about 460,000 clones, 75% to 80% of them singletons. The clonotype comes from a middle-aged woman in good health. Some clones in this sample may be carry-over from other donors' samples. The sequenced sample consisted of PBMCs. The V call is TRBV4-2, the J call TRBJ2-3; D ambiguous. CDR3 nucleotides: TGTGCCAGCAGCCAAGGTCTGGGCGATACGCAGTATTTT. This gives the protein CASSQGLGDTQYF.